This TCR beta chain was recovered during a study of long-term antiretroviral therapy in people with HIV. The germline V and J ends were trimmed by 3 bases and 4 bases, with 8 bases remaining between them. Germline lookup yields CDR1 SGHRS and CDR2 YFSETQ. The CDR3 covers 12 residues. This clone is a singleton in its sample. The antigen is unknown. Points from the study as a whole: Collection of the blood took place between about 2004 and 2018. The ART regimens in use then may have been less effective than current ones. Dominant in the repertoire at all time points were clones expanded before ART. With ART, diversity went up but was still lower than in transplant donor controls.

Version v3.0 of the immunoSEQ assay ran at survey level. In sequencing, about 35,000-50,000 T-cell genomes per sample were targeted. The table came from immunoSEQ multiplex PCR; TCRdb's copy has only in-frame clones and leaves some out. Here the sample spans more than 20,000 clones, 70% to 85% being singletons. This TCR came from a man aged 35 to 55 with HIV. The material was unsorted PBMCs, obtained 0.5 years before starting antiretroviral therapy. This chain connects TRBV5-1 to TRBJ2-7; TRBD1 might be the D (6 bases). CDR3 in amino acids: CASSSRGYEQYF. Written as DNA, the CDR3 is TGCGCCAGCAGCTCCAGGGGATACGAGCAGTACTTC. The full variable domain, with the rest looked up from reference TRBV5-1 and TRBJ2-7, is KAGVTQTPRYLIKTRGQQVTLSCSPISGHRSVSWYQQTPGQGLQFLFEYFSETQRNKGNFPGRFSGRQFSNSRSEMNVSTLELGDSALYLCASSSRGYEQYFGPGTRLTVT.